The 18 T cell receptor beta chains in this list originate from one sample, sequenced in a study of T cell clonality in common variable immunodeficiency. Clones were sequenced by immunoSEQ multiplex PCR, and TCRdb holds only the in-frame ones, with some missing. The sample is made up of approximately 56,000 clones, none counted only once. Sequencing was performed on peripheral blood mononuclear cells. The receptors stem from a person aged 18 to 70 in good health.

This clone was counted at least ten times. The read halts 3 residues ahead of the CDR3 end, with the missing end drawn from the germline J gene. J is TRBJ2-1 and V is TRBV7-2; the match to TRBD2 covers 9 bases. This CDR3 region has 13 residues. Germline CDR1 reads SGHTA; CDR2 reads FQGNSA. V shed 4 bases and J 7 bases; nucleotides not matched to a gene: 2. The sequenced CDR3 bases are TGTGCCAGCAGCTCAAGCGGGAGGAATGAG. Its translation: CASSSSGRNE. The entire CDR3 is CASSSSGRNEQFF.

This clone was counted at least ten times. The CDR3 end lies 3 residues beyond the end of the read and is filled in from the germline J gene. The chain combines TRBV20-1 with TRBJ1-1; a possible D gene is TRBD1 (5 bases). The V end lost 2 bases, the J end lost 4 bases, and 8 bases lay between the germline ends. The germline gives CDR1 DFQATT, CDR2 SNEGSKA (reference sequence). The CDR3 contains 12 residues. The covered CDR3 bases are TGCAGTGCTAGAAGGGGTGCCACTGAA. Translating gives CSARRGATE. The entire CDR3 is CSARRGATEAFF.

As regards this clone: With the read ending 3 residues before the CDR3 end, the germline J gene is used to fill in that end. This chain links TRBV10-3 with TRBJ2-7, with a tentative D call TRBD2 (6 bases). The CDR3 covers 14 residues. Trimming left V 0 bases short and J 3 bases short, with 9 bases between. Germline V gene sequence: CDR1 ENHRY, CDR2 SYGVKD. The CDR3 loop reads CAISESGLVYEQYF. CDR3 bases read: TGTGCCATCAGTGAGTCGGGACTGGTCTACGAG.

This clone was found many times. The CDR3 end falls 3 residues outside the read, so it is completed with the germline J gene. The V and J genes are TRBV18 and TRBJ2-7; 11 nucleotides agree with TRBD2. Germline V CDR1 and CDR2: KGHSH, LQKENI. This CDR3 is built from 17 residues. With V trimmed by 1 base and J by 6 bases, 11 bases remained unmatched. The CDR3 sequence: CASSPRTSGLQASEQYF. The covered CDR3 bases are TGTGCCAGCTCACCACGGACTAGCGGGCTACAGGCTAGCGAG.

This clone was seen at least ten times. The read ends 3 residues early relative to the CDR3; the germline J gene fills the gap. The chain links TRBV29-1 to TRBJ2-6; D is unresolved. CDR3 size: 13 residues. V dropped 6 bases and J dropped 0 bases, with 6 bases sitting between them. Per germline, CDR1 SQVTM and CDR2 ANQGSEA. The sequenced part of the CDR3 DNA is TGCAGCGTCCTTCGCTCTGGGGCCAACGTC. It specifies CSVLRSGANV. The full CDR3 protein is CSVLRSGANVLTF.

This clone appeared many times. CDR3 sequence: CASSQNEGDTQYF. The DNA read from the CDR3 is TGTGCCAGCAGCCAGAATGAGGGGGATACG. The V call is TRBV14, the J call TRBJ2-3; either TRBD1 or TRBD2 may fit D (5 bases each). Coverage ceases 3 residues before the CDR3 finishes, and the germline J gene fills in the end. Germline V CDR1 and CDR2: SGHDN, FVKESK. The length of the CDR3 is 13 residues. Trimming removed 3 bases from V and 6 bases from J, with 10 bases in between.

This clone was found many times. From the germline J gene comes the end of the CDR3, since the read stops 3 residues before it. V and J are TRBV5-1 and TRBJ2-1; 9 bases map to TRBD2. The ends lost 2 bases at V and 8 bases at J; junction bases unmatched: 14. Per the germline V gene, CDR1 is SGHRS and CDR2 is YFSETQ. This CDR3 spans 17 amino acids. The CDR3 spells CASSLASFSGSEDEQFF. The part of the CDR3 DNA that was read is TGCGCCAGCAGCTTAGCCAGCTTTAGCGGGAGTGAAGATGAG. Complete variable domain (other parts from reference TRBV5-1 and TRBJ2-1): KAGVTQTPRYLIKTRGQQVTLSCSPISGHRSVSWYQQTPGQGLQFLFEYFSETQRNKGNFPGRFSGRQFSNSRSEMNVSTLELGDSALYLCASSLASFSGSEDEQFFGPGTRLTVL.

This clone was detected many times. The missing CDR3 end, 3 residues past where the read stops, is filled in from the germline J gene. The V and J genes are TRBV7-3 and TRBJ2-7; a weak D match, TRBD1 (6 bases). Looked up from germline, CDR1 is SGHTA and CDR2 is FQGTGA. This CDR3 has 13 amino acids. With 5 bases removed from V and 5 bases from J, the gap between germline ends came to 13 bases. CDR3: CASSRDNRNEQYF. CDR3 bases read: TGTGCCAGCAGCCGGGACAATCGCAACGAG.

This clone was counted at least ten times. Coverage ceases 3 residues before the CDR3 finishes, and the germline J gene fills in the end. V gene TRBV18 combines with J gene TRBJ2-3; D possibly corresponds to TRBD2 (5 bases). V was cut by 5 bases and J by 2 bases, with 14 bases left in between. The CDR3 totals 15 residues. Per germline, CDR1 KGHSH and CDR2 LQKENI. The chain's CDR3 is CASSSREGNTDTQYF. The sequenced part of the CDR3 DNA is TGTGCCAGCTCATCACGAGAGGGTAACACAGATACG.

This clone was counted many times. One junction end disagrees with the germline gene, perhaps due to a read error. Read coverage stops 3 residues before the CDR3 terminus; the germline J gene supplies the remainder. The same CDR3 arises from other DNA sequences in this sample as well. The rearrangement uses TRBV28 and TRBJ2-7, with D maybe TRBD1 (8 bases). The CDR3 has 15 residues. Germline V gene lookup returns CDR1 MDHEN and CDR2 SYDVKM. The CDR3 bases that were read are TGTGCTAGCAGTTTACAGGGGGGAGGGTCCTACGAG. Translation gives CASSLQGGGSYE. The full CDR3 protein is CASSLQGGGSYEQYF.

This clone has more than one count but fewer than ten. The CDR3 end lies 3 residues beyond the end of the read and is filled in from the germline J gene. The chain is built from TRBV29-1 and TRBJ1-5; 7 bases match TRBD1. Germline trimming cut 6 bases from V and 5 bases from J; bases unmatched to any gene: 7. Germline V gene lookup returns CDR1 SQVTM and CDR2 ANQGSEA. The CDR3 totals 13 residues. CDR3 amino acids: CSVGTGADQPQHF. CDR3 DNA, as far as it was read: TGCAGCGTAGGTACAGGGGCGGATCAGCCC. Drawing the rest from reference TRBV29-1 and TRBJ1-5, the complete variable domain is SAVISQKPSRDICQRGTSLTIQCQVDSQVTMMFWYRQQPGQSLTLIATANQGSEATYESGFVIDKFPISRPNLTFSTLTVSNMSPEDSSIYLCSVGTGADQPQHFGDGTRLSIL.

This clone was recorded at least ten times. The CDR3 end falls 3 residues outside the read, so it is completed with the germline J gene. The chain couples TRBV5-1 to TRBJ2-2, with 10 bases identical to TRBD1. Germline V gene lookup returns CDR1 SGHRS and CDR2 YFSETQ. The CDR3 length is 15 residues. V lost 0 bases, J lost 8 bases, and 4 bases stayed unmatched. The sequenced CDR3 bases are TGCGCCAGCAGCTTGGGGACAGGGGGATCAGGGGAG. Translating gives CASSLGTGGSGE. The whole CDR3 sequence reads CASSLGTGGSGELFF.

This clone showed up many times. The read gets to within 3 residues of the CDR3 end, and the germline J gene fills in the rest. V usage is TRBV20-1 and J usage is TRBJ2-1; TRBD2 matches at 10 bases. In germline, CDR1 is DFQATT, CDR2 SNEGSKA (reference sequence). With 8 bases clipped from V and 9 bases from J, the junction kept 13 bases outside the gene matches. The CDR3 consists of 14 residues. CDR3 region: CSSEEGSGRTEQFF. Incomplete CDR3 DNA: TGCAGTTCTGAAGAGGGTAGCGGGAGGACTGAG.

At least ten counts were recorded for this clone. With the read ending 3 residues before the CDR3 end, the germline J gene is used to fill in that end. The rearrangement links TRBV20-1 to TRBJ2-2; D is possibly TRBD2 (6 bases). Germline CDR1 is DFQATT and CDR2 is SNEGSKA (reference sequence). CDR3 length: 15 amino acids. Trimming took off 5 bases at V and 4 bases at J, with 17 bases between the two ends. CDR3 DNA (partial): TGCAGTGCTTTACTAGCTAAAAAGGGCACCGGGGAG. Residues: CSALLAKKGTGE. The complete CDR3 sequence is CSALLAKKGTGELFF.

This clone has ten or more counts. From the germline J gene comes the end of the CDR3, since the read stops 3 residues before it. The chain employs TRBV20-1 and TRBJ2-5, with a tentative D call TRBD2 (6 bases). The CDR3 covers 15 residues. CDR1 and CDR2 from the germline V gene are DFQATT and SNEGSKA (reference sequence). V dropped 1 base and J dropped 2 bases, with 14 bases sitting between them. The DNA read from the CDR3 is TGCAGTGCTAGAGCCTCCGGGACTTTACAAGAGACC. Translation: CSARASGTLQET. The entire CDR3 protein reads CSARASGTLQETQYF.

There are many counts of this clone. The read ends 3 residues before the CDR3 terminus; that terminus is restored from the germline J gene. The V gene is TRBV20-1, the J gene TRBJ2-3, with a tentative D call TRBD2 (5 bases). CDR1 is DFQATT and CDR2 is SNEGSKA in the germline V gene (reference sequence). Trimming left V 1 base short and J 5 bases short, with 13 bases between. The CDR3 loop spans 14 amino acids. CDR3 DNA (partial): TGCAGTGCTAGAGCAGCGGCAGACCGAGATACG. Residues: CSARAAADRDT. The full CDR3 is CSARAAADRDTQYF.

Many counts were recorded for this clone. The junction shows a germline mismatch at one end, possibly a read error. The read terminates 3 residues before the CDR3 end, so the remaining end is supplied by the germline J gene. The rearrangement uses TRBV10-3 and TRBJ2-1, with 10 nucleotides matching TRBD2. CDR3 length: 17 amino acids. The germline V gene has CDR1 ENHRY and CDR2 SYGVKD. Incomplete CDR3 DNA: TGTGCCATCAGCGAGTCACTAGCGGGGAGCTCCTACAATGAG. Protein sequence: CAISESLAGSSYNE. The full CDR3 sequence reads CAISESLAGSSYNEQFF.

This clone has at least ten counts. This may stem from a read error, because a much larger clone lies one nucleotide away. CDR3 protein: CASSPLEFGDSVYSGANVLFF. CDR3 bases read: TGTGCCAGCAGCCCCCTCGAGTTCGGGGACTCCGTCTACTCTGGGGCCAACGTA. This sequence joins TRBV4-2 and TRBJ1-4, with D tentatively TRBD1 (5 bases). The CDR3 is cut off 3 residues early in the read; its end comes from the germline J gene. The CDR3 runs 21 residues. Germline V gene sequence: CDR1 LGHNA, CDR2 YNFKEQ.